This T cell receptor (beta chain) was profiled in a study of blood T cell repertoires in COVID-19. Whole-study context: Sites in the United States, Italy and Spain provided acute and convalescent COVID-19 samples. The cDNA or gDNA used as material had been derived from T cells, B-cell-depleted T cells, or PBMCs.

There are 13 residues in the CDR3. CDR1 and CDR2 from the germline V gene are MDHEN and SYDVKM. V gave up 6 bases and J gave up 1 base, with 9 bases separating them. About this clone itself: Within the sample, other DNA sequences also encode this same CDR3.

Followed over time, Seattle patients had been enrolled while infection was active. Source study methods: Nucleated cell number was recorded as an estimate derived from reference gene primer amplification. Profiling relied on immunoSEQ multiplex PCR, and the TCRdb table lists in-frame clones only, not all of them. The DNA was the basis for D and trimming; V, J and clone size are from that table. Of approximately 350,000 clones listed, 88% were seen once; the top ten hold around 7.9%. Sequenced material: peripheral blood. The clonotype comes from a woman in her 70s with COVID-19, enrolled during active disease. The gene calls are TRBV28 and TRBJ1-2, with unresolved D. The CDR3 nucleotides are TGTGCCAGCAGCCTGACTGTTAACTATGGCTACACCTTC. It codes for CASSLTVNYGYTF.